One sample yielded the 2 T cell receptor beta chains listed below, sequenced in a study of blood T cell repertoires in COVID-19. Sequencing used immunoSEQ multiplex PCR; TCRdb keeps in-frame clones, though not all of them. Of some 40,000 clones in the sample, around 80% were seen once. The material sequenced was peripheral blood. The receptors were sampled from a man in his fifties or sixties in a cohort sampled during active COVID-19.

This clone showed up just once. V usage is TRBV18 and J usage is TRBJ2-7; the D is unclear. CDR3 size: 12 residues. Trimming took 5 bases from V and 0 from J, leaving 5 bases between them. Per germline, CDR1 KGHSH and CDR2 LQKENI. This CDR3 reads CASSENSYEQYF. The CDR3 DNA reads as TGTGCCAGCTCAGAGAACTCCTACGAGCAGTACTTC.

CDR3 in DNA: TGTGCCAGCACCGACAGAGCCTCTGGGGCCAACGTCCTGACTTTC. Protein product: CASTDRASGANVLTF. The V and J genes are TRBV7-9 and TRBJ2-6, with a tentative D call TRBD1 (5 bases). V lost 7 bases and J lost 0, with 10 bases in between. Germline-derived CDR1 and CDR2 are SEHNR and FQNEAQ (reference sequence). The CDR3 is 15 amino acids.